Here is one T cell receptor beta chain with its context. Its antigen is not yet known. Per-base quality was not reported, and no clone a single base away is much larger than it. To sequence the TCRbeta CDR3 region, genomic DNA was isolated from the sorted cells. The immunoSEQ Assay was used to sequence the TCRbeta CDR3 regions. This is the immuneACCESS table as TCRdb keeps it, with only in-frame sequences that have V and J called. A part of the clones is gone; compared with another copy, unresolved V genes explain less than half, and the rest is unexplained. This sample has under 95,000 clones in its table, and roughly 92% of those were observed once. Clones ranked in the top ten supply over 5% of the sample. This specimen belongs to a study of OX40 agonist ivuxolimab in advanced cancers. Some background on the complete study: Ivuxolimab, which targeted the costimulatory receptor OX40 (CD134), was an agonistic, fully human IgG2 monoclonal antibody. Prior anti-PD-1, anti-PD-L1 or anti-CTLA-4 therapy was permitted, and approximately 40% of dose-escalation patients had received checkpoint inhibitors. The paper describes the monotherapy dose-escalation part (N of about 50 patients) of the phase I trial of ivuxolimab. Of the roughly 50 dose-escalation patients, hepatocellular carcinoma was present in about 20, melanoma in roughly 15, renal cell carcinoma in 9 and head and neck cancer in 9. Intravenous ivuxolimab was administered to patients every 2 weeks at six dose levels: 0.01, 0.1, 0.3, 1.5, 3 and 10 mg/kg. The purpose of peripheral TCRbeta sequencing was to test whether ivuxolimab changed TCR sequence diversity and led to clonal T-cell expansion. The dose-escalation cohort was about 83% male with a mean age of 60 years, ranging from roughly 23 to 85. Partial responses occurred in three dose-escalation patients: two with cutaneous melanoma and one with hepatocellular carcinoma. Paper-wide results and their limitations: After ivuxolimab, expanded clones were on average more numerous among CD8+ T cells than among CD4+ T cells. Low levels of normalized T-cell clonal expansion were also seen in some nonresponding patients. In partial responders in the 0.1-3.0 mg/kg groups, normalized peripheral clonal expansion was found to be among the lowest, especially among CD8+ T cells. Clonal expansion of both CD4+ and CD8+ blood T cells was observed from baseline to week 6 at doses 0.1 to 3.0 mg/kg. Antigen specificity was not determined for the clonally expanded peripheral T cells.

The trial excluded patients who had a history of autoimmune disease or were on systemic immunosuppression. Peripheral blood for TCR sequencing was collected from all dose cohorts at baseline, on cycle 4 day 1, and on cycle 7 day 1. The samples were drawn from a first-in-human, open-label, multicenter phase I dose-escalation trial of ivuxolimab. The trial enrolled adults with locally advanced or metastatic head and neck squamous cell, hepatocellular, melanoma or renal cell carcinoma. Before TCR sequencing, CD4+ and CD8+ T cells were separately sorted from peripheral blood. Relative to germline, V is missing 5 bases and J is missing 3 bases, with 4 bases of the junction outside any gene match. The germline V gene encodes CDR1 SGHVS and CDR2 FNYEAQ. The CDR3 runs 14 amino acids, cysteine and phenylalanine included. The sequence is cut down to CDR3 DNA, 42 bases in frame from base 1.

The sequence derives from an adult with an advanced solid tumor such as melanoma, head and neck, liver or kidney cancer. The sequencing here drew on CD4+ or CD8+ T cells sorted from blood, taken in a trial of the OX40 agonist ivuxolimab. This chain is built from TRBV7-6 and TRBJ1-2, with TRBD1 identical over 9 junction bases. The DNA sequence is as follows: TGTGCCAGCAGCCCGACAGGGGGGTACTATGGCTACACCTTC. Its product reads: CASSPTGGYYGYTF.